The 15 T cell receptor beta chains given below trace back to one sample, sequenced in a study of cytomegalovirus exposure and HLA in healthy donors. Measured with immunoSEQ multiplex PCR; TCRdb has only the in-frame clones, and not every one. The data show hundreds of thousands of clones, less than 90% seen once. The sequenced sample consisted of PBMCs. The receptors stem from a man between 18 and 35 years old in good health and CMV-seropositive.

The J gene is TRBJ1-1, the V gene TRBV4-2; TRBD1 aligns across 9 bases. Germline CDR1 LGHNA, CDR2 YNFKEQ. This CDR3 region has 15 residues. Trimming cost V 0 bases and J 4 bases; bases outside gene matches: 3. The chain's CDR3 is CASSQETGGSTEAFF. CDR3 bases: TGTGCCAGCAGCCAAGAGACAGGGGGGAGCACTGAAGCTTTCTTT.

The chain couples TRBV6-6 to TRBJ1-2, with D perhaps matching TRBD1 (6 bases). This CDR3 contains 13 residues. Per the germline V gene, CDR1 is MNHNY and CDR2 is SVGAGI (reference sequence). The V end was cut by 6 bases, the J end by 3 bases, with 11 bases between. In nucleotides, the CDR3 is TGTGCCAGCAGCCCGGACAGTTACTATGGCTACACCTTC. It translates to CASSPDSYYGYTF.

This clone is a singleton in its sample. V is TRBV10-3 and J is TRBJ1-1, with no clear D. The CDR3 is 11 amino acids. The ends were cut back, 7 bases at V and 2 bases at J, with 5 bases in the middle. Per germline, CDR1 ENHRY and CDR2 SYGVKD. CDR3 in DNA: TGTGCCATCAAAAGTAACACTGAAGCTTTCTTT. Translating gives CAIKSNTEAFF.

The V gene is TRBV6-5, the J gene TRBJ2-1; D is ambiguous. Deletions cut 0 bases from V and 4 bases from J, with 13 bases between. This CDR3 spans 16 amino acids. In germline, CDR1 is MNHEY, CDR2 SVGAGI. CDR3 bases: TGTGCCAGCAGTTACTCGACTGCCCTTTTATACAATGAGCAGTTCTTC. Its protein is CASSYSTALLYNEQFF.

This clone occurred once. The same CDR3 arises from other DNA sequences in this sample as well. V is TRBV27 and J is TRBJ2-6; D is uncertain. The CDR3 length is 13 residues. Germline CDR1 reads MNHEY; CDR2 reads SMNVEV (reference sequence). V was cut by 8 bases and J by 0 bases, with 5 bases left in between. This CDR3 is CASRLSGANVLTF. DNA for the CDR3: TGTGCCAGCCGTCTCTCTGGGGCCAACGTCCTGACTTTC.

The chain couples TRBV30 to TRBJ1-1, with D unresolved. Germline assignment: CDR1 GTSNPN and CDR2 SVGIG (reference sequence). Trimming cost V 5 bases and J 5 bases, with 12 bases left between them. The CDR3 spans 12 residues. CDR3 protein: CAWGRAGTEAFF. CDR3 nucleotide sequence: TGTGCCTGGGGGAGGGCTGGGACTGAAGCTTTCTTT.

The CDR3 sequence is CASSDRQGGNTEAFF. CDR3 DNA: TGTGCCAGCAGCGATCGACAGGGCGGGAACACTGAAGCTTTCTTT. The V call is TRBV5-4, the J call TRBJ1-1; 7 bases are shared with TRBD1. V gave up 4 bases and J gave up 1 base; unmatched junction bases: 7. Germline V CDR1 and CDR2: SGHNT, YYREEE (reference sequence). The CDR3 is 15 residues long.

V and J are TRBV6-5 and TRBJ2-7; D tentatively fits TRBD1 or TRBD2 (5 bases each). The germline gives CDR1 MNHEY, CDR2 SVGAGI. CDR3 length: 15 residues. With 1 base removed from V and 4 bases from J, the gap between germline ends came to 14 bases. This CDR3 is CASSYYHGTGYEQYF. CDR3 DNA sequence: TGTGCCAGCAGTTACTACCACGGGACCGGGTACGAGCAGTACTTC.

The gene calls are TRBV6-5 and TRBJ1-5, with D possibly being TRBD1 (5 bases). CDR3 length equals 14 residues. V lost 0 bases to trimming and J lost 7 bases, with 10 bases between them. The V gene's germline CDR1 is MNHEY and CDR2 SVGAGI. In DNA, the CDR3 is TGTGCCAGCAGTTACTCAGGGGCAGGGCAGCCCCAGCATTTT. It encodes CASSYSGAGQPQHF.

This clone appeared a few times. The chain recombines TRBV29-1 with TRBJ2-5, with D uncertain. The germline V gene has CDR1 SQVTM and CDR2 ANQGSEA. The length of the CDR3 is 12 residues. The V end lost 4 bases, the J end lost 1 base, and 7 bases lay between the germline ends. The CDR3 nucleotides are TGCAGCGTTGCGGCCTCCCAAGAGACCCAGTACTTC. This gives the protein CSVAASQETQYF.

The V gene is TRBV30, the J gene TRBJ1-5; D is ambiguous. This CDR3 is built from 13 residues. Germline lookup yields CDR1 GTSNPN and CDR2 SVGIG (reference sequence). V dropped 4 bases and J dropped 4 bases, with 11 bases sitting between them. The CDR3 DNA reads as TGTGCCTGGACCCCGGACGGGAATCAGCCCCAGCATTTT. Protein: CAWTPDGNQPQHF.

This chain joins TRBV2 and TRBJ2-2; tentatively, D is TRBD2 (5 bases). The CDR3 contains 13 residues. The germline V and J ends were trimmed by 8 bases and 6 bases, with 13 bases remaining between them. Germline assignment: CDR1 SNHLY and CDR2 FYNNEI. CDR3: CASFFGVPGELFF. The CDR3 DNA sequence: TGTGCCAGCTTTTTCGGGGTCCCCGGGGAGCTGTTTTTT.

V usage is TRBV9 and J usage is TRBJ2-7; D perhaps matches TRBD2 (6 bases). V lost 1 base to trimming and J lost 3 bases, with 14 bases between them. Germline lookup yields CDR1 SGDLS and CDR2 YYNGEE. The CDR3 sequence is 15 residues long. CDR3 sequence: CASSVTFGSDYEQYF. Written as DNA, the CDR3 is TGTGCCAGCAGCGTAACGTTCGGGAGCGACTACGAGCAGTACTTC.

V gene TRBV27 combines with J gene TRBJ2-7; the D is unclear. Trimming cost V 0 bases and J 2 bases, with 11 bases left between them. The CDR3 has 15 amino acids. CDR1 is MNHEY, CDR2 SMNVEV, per germline (reference sequence). The DNA for the CDR3 is TGTGCCAGCAGTTTATCCGTGGGTCGGACCTACGAGCAGTACTTC. Amino acid sequence: CASSLSVGRTYEQYF.

This sequence joins TRBV27 and TRBJ2-3; 10 nucleotides match TRBD2. This CDR3 spans 14 amino acids. Germline lookup yields CDR1 MNHEY and CDR2 SMNVEV (reference sequence). V was pared by 2 bases and J by 6 bases, with 2 bases of the junction left unmatched. The CDR3 here is CASSLLAGADTQYF. DNA for the CDR3: TGTGCCAGCAGTTTACTAGCGGGAGCGGATACGCAGTATTTT.